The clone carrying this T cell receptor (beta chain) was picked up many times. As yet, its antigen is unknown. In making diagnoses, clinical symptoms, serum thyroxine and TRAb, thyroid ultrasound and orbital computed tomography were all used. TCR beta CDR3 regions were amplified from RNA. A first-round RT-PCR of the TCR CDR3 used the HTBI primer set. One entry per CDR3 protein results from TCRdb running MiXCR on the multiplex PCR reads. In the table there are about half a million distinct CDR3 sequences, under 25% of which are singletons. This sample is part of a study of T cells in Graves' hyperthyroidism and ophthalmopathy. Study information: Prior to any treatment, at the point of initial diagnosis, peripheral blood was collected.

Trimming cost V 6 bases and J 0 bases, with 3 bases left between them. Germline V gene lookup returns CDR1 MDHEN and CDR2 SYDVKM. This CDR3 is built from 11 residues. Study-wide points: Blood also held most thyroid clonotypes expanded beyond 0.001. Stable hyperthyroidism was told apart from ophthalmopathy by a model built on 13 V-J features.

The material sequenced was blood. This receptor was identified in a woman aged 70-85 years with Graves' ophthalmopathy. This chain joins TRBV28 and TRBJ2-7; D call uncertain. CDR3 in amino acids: CASRRSYEQYF. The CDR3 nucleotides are TGTGCCAGCAGACGCTCCTACGAGCAGTACTTC.